A single sample is the source of the 4 T cell receptor beta chains below, sequenced in a study of cytomegalovirus exposure and HLA in healthy donors. Data came from immunoSEQ multiplex PCR; TCRdb stores just in-frame clones and leaves some out. Found here are about 140,000 clones, 84% of them singletons; the top ten hold more than 1.4%. Material for sequencing was PBMCs. These receptors all come from a woman younger than 45 in good health and CMV-seronegative.

The V call is TRBV6-6, the J call TRBJ2-1; a possible D gene is TRBD1 (6 bases). This CDR3 is 12 amino acids long. The V and J ends lost 5 bases and 12 bases respectively, with 14 bases between them. The germline CDR1 and CDR2 sequences are MNHNY and SVGAGI (reference sequence). The CDR3 DNA reads as TGTGCCAGCAGTCCTGGGGGCCAAGTGCAGTTCTTC. Protein product: CASSPGGQVQFF.

The V call is TRBV19, the J call TRBJ1-2, with a possible D match to TRBD1 (5 bases). The CDR3 sequence is 14 residues long. Germline CDR1 and CDR2: LNHDA and SQIVND (reference sequence). With 4 bases removed from V and 3 bases from J, the gap between germline ends came to 12 bases. The CDR3 here is CASSRAGPYYGYTF. The CDR3 region has the DNA TGTGCCAGTAGTAGGGCAGGGCCTTACTATGGCTACACCTTC.

V is TRBV6-6 and J is TRBJ2-7; possibly TRBD1 for D (6 bases). Germline V gene lookup returns CDR1 MNHNY and CDR2 SVGAGI (reference sequence). Trimming removed 6 bases at V and 0 bases at J, with 12 bases between. The CDR3 is 14 amino acids. As DNA, the CDR3 is TGTGCCAGCAGCGGGACAACCAGCTCCTACGAGCAGTACTTC. This gives the protein CASSGTTSSYEQYF.

This chain connects TRBV12-5 to TRBJ2-1; D might be TRBD1 (6 bases). V lost 3 bases to trimming and J lost 6 bases, with 12 bases between them. Germline loops: CDR1 LGHNT, CDR2 FRNRAP. CDR3 length: 14 amino acids. This chain's CDR3 is CASGLDRIGNEQFF. For the CDR3, the DNA is TGTGCTAGTGGTTTAGACAGGATCGGCAATGAGCAGTTCTTC.